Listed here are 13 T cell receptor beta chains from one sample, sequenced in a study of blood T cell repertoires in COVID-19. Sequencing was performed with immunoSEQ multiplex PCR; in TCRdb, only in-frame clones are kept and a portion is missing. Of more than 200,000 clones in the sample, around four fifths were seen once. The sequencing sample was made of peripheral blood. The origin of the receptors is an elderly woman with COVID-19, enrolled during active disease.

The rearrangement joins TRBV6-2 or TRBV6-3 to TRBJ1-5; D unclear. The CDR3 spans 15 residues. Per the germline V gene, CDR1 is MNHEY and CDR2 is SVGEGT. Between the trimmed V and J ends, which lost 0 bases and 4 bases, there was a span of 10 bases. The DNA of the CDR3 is TGTGCCAGCAGTTACTCGAGCCTACAGAATCAGCCCCAGCATTTT. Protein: CASSYSSLQNQPQHF.

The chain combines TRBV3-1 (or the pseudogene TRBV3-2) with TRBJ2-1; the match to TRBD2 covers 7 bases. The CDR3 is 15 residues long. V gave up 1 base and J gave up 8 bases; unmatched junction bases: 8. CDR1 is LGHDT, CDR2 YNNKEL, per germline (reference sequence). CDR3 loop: CASSQGGGRADEQFF. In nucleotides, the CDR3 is TGTGCCAGCAGCCAAGGGGGGGGTCGTGCGGATGAGCAGTTCTTC.

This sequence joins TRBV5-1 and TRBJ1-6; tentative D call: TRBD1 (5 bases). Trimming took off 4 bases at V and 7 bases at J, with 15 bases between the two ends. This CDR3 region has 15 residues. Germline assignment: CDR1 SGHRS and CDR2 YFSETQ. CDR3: CASSLKTAANSPLHF. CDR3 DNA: TGCGCCAGCAGCCTAAAGACAGCTGCAAATTCACCCCTCCACTTT. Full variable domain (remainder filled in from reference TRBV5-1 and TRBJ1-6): KAGVTQTPRYLIKTRGQQVTLSCSPISGHRSVSWYQQTPGQGLQFLFEYFSETQRNKGNFPGRFSGRQFSNSRSEMNVSTLELGDSALYLCASSLKTAANSPLHFGNGTRLTVT.

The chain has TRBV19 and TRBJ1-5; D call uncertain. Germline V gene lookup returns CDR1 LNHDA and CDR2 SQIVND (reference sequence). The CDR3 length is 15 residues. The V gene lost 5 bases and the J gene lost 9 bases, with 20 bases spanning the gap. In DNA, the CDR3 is TGTGCCAGTAGTCCTATCCAAGTTGTGAGGCGGCCCCAGCATTTT. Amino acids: CASSPIQVVRRPQHF.

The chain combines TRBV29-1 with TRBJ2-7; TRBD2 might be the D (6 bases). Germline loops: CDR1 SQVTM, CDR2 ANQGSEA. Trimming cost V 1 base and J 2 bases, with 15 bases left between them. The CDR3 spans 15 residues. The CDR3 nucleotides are TGCAGCGTTGAAGGGTTGGCGGGCGGGACCTACGAGCAGTACTTC. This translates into CSVEGLAGGTYEQYF.

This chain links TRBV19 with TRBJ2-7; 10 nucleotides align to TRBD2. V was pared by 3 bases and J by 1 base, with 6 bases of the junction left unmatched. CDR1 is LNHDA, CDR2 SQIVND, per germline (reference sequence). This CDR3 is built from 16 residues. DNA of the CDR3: TGTGCCAGTAGTATCGGTTCTAGCGGGAGTTCCTACGAGCAGTACTTC. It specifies CASSIGSSGSSYEQYF. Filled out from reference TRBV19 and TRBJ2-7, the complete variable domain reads DGGITQSPKYLFRKEGQNVTLSCEQNLNHDAMYWYRQDPGQGLRLIYYSQIVNDFQKGDIAEGYSVSREKKESFPLTVTSAQKNPTAFYLCASSIGSSGSSYEQYFGPGTRLTVT.

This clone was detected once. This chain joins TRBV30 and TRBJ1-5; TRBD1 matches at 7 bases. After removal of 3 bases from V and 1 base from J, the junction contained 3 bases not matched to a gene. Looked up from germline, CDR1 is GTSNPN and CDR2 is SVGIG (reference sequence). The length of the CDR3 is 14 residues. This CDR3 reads CAWRNRGSNQPQHF. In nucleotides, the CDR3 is TGTGCCTGGAGAAACAGGGGAAGCAATCAGCCCCAGCATTTT.

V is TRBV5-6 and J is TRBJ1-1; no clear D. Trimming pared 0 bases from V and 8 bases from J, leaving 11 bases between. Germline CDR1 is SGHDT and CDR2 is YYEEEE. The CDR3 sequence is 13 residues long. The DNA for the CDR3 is TGTGCCAGCAGCTTGGTTTCCCAGTCGGAAGCTTTCTTT. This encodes CASSLVSQSEAFF. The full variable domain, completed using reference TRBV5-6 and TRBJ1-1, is DAGVTQSPTHLIKTRGQQVTLRCSPKSGHDTVSWYQQALGQGPQFIFQYYEEEERQRGNFPDRFSGHQFPNYSSELNVNALLLGDSALYLCASSLVSQSEAFFGQGTRLTVV.

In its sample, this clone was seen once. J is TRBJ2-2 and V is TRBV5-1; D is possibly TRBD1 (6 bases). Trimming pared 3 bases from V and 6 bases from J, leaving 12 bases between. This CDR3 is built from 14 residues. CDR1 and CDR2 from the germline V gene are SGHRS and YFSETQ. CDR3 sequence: CASSSQGSPGELFF. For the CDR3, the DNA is TGCGCCAGCAGCTCCCAGGGGAGTCCCGGGGAGCTGTTTTTT.

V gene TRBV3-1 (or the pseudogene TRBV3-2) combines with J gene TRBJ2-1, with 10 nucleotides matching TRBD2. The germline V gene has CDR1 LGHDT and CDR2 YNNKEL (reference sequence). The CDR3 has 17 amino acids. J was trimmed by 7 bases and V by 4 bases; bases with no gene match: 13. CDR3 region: CASSRLNLAGVKNEQFF. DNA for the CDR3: TGTGCCAGCAGCCGACTAAACCTAGCGGGAGTTAAGAATGAGCAGTTCTTC.

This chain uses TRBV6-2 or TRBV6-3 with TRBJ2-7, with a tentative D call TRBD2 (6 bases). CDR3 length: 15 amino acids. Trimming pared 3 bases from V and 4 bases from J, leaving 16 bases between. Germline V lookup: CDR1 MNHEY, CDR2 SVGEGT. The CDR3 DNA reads TGTGCCAGCAGTTATACCGGGACTCCCCCTTACGAGCAGTACTTC. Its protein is CASSYTGTPPYEQYF.

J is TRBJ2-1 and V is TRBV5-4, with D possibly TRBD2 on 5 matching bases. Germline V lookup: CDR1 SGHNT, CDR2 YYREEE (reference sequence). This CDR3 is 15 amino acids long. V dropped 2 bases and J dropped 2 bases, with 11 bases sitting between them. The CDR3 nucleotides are TGTGCCAGCAGCTTCGAGGAGGATCCCTACAATGAGCAGTTCTTC. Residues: CASSFEEDPYNEQFF.

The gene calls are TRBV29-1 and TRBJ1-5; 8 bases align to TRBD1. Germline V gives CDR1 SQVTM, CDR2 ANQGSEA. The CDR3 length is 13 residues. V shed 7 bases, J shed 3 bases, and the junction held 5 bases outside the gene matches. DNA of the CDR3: TGCAGCGCCCGACAGGGGAACAATCAGCCCCAGCATTTT. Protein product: CSARQGNNQPQHF.